The text below deals with one T cell receptor beta chain. This clonotype was counted many times. The clone's antigen remains unknown. A much larger clone sits a single nucleotide away, making a read error possible. Preparation of the library involved 5' RACE. These reads were obtained on an Illumina HiSeq 2500. A second about 7 to 11 cycle PCR used a sample-barcoded 5' primer and a J-beta primer mix. Each TCR beta cDNA molecule received a unique molecular identifier from a template-switch 5' adaptor carrying 12 random nucleotides. At least 2.5 million CDR3-containing paired-end reads were obtained from each sample. First-strand cDNA synthesis was performed from all RNA using the Mint cDNA synthesis kit, with priming by a TRBC-specific oligonucleotide. Following uracil-DNA glycosylase treatment, all cDNA underwent a first 18-cycle PCR with the universal primers M1SS and BC2_uni_R. As for how the authors treated the data: Each sample was normalized by randomly selecting 1 million high-quality reads, each carrying a distinct molecular identifier. Reads sharing molecular identifiers were discarded rather than binned into consensus sequences. MiTCR, with a Q25 quality threshold and the strictest error-elimination algorithm, was used for CDR3 identification, clonotype clustering and error correction. A nonparametric unseen species model with Euler transformation was used to estimate a lower bound on total TCR beta diversity. Starting from the raw public reads, TCRdb applied fastp trimming at Q25, assembled clones with MiXCR and retained in-frame beta chains. Rows merge per CDR3 protein into single entries with the most common DNA and genes. TCRdb, not the original authors, processed these V and J calls. The table for this sample lists some 640,000 distinct CDR3 sequences; 49% of them were counted only once. 30% to 40% of the sample is taken by the ten largest.

Systemically healthy Caucasian individuals from Russia, over 30 in total and aged roughly 6 to 100 years, were included as donors. Roughly 10 milliliters of peripheral blood were collected from each donor into EDTA-treated Vacutainer tubes. Ficoll-Paque density-gradient centrifugation was used to isolate PBMCs, with at least 7 million obtained per sample. Total RNA, at least 6 micrograms per sample, was extracted from PBMCs with Trizol reagent. For every donor, flow cytometry on a PBMC aliquot measured the percentage of naive CD45RAhigh/CD27high T cells. This record comes from a study of blood T cells in healthy people across ages (dated by TCRdb to the mid-2010s). A note on the overall study: In model experiments, template switching captured about one uniquely barcoded TCR beta cDNA molecule for every two T cells. The study measured age-related changes in TCR beta repertoire diversity using deep sequencing normalized with unique cDNA molecular identifiers. The donors were split into four age groups: young (average around 17 years), middle-aged (nearly 40), aged (around 67) and long-lived (under 85). To avoid experimental bias, donors of different ages were spread randomly across the sequencing lanes. Two additional independent replicas of 1 million unique cDNA reads from the same blood draw were analyzed for two donors (one aged 18 to 29 and one aged 80 or older). General conclusions and limits of the study: Observed TCR beta diversity per million T cells fell roughly linearly with age, and a significant reduction was already apparent by age approximately 41. Donor CMV infection status was unknown, potentially confounding age-related changes in expanded clonotypes. The long-lived group showed more naive CD4+ T cells, fewer expanded clones and increased TCR diversity than the aged group, suggesting age selection. Total diversity estimates from one million sequenced T cells were considered lower bounds and underestimates. Observed TCR beta diversity correlated strongly with the percentage of naive T cells measured by flow cytometry. Bulk unsorted PBMC profiling prevented conclusive comparison of naive and antigen-experienced compartments.

This sequence was found in a woman aged 55 to 70 in good health. Material for sequencing was blood.

The CDR3 reads CSAERLAGGNNEQYF. The nucleotides are TGCAGTGCTGAGCGTCTAGCGGGAGGGAACAATGAGCAGTACTTC. The sequence links TRBV20-1 to TRBJ2-1, with 12 middle bases fitting TRBD2. The DNA end is a closer match to TRBJ2-7, so the J assignment may be wrong. The germline V gene (reference sequence) provides CDR1 DFQATT and CDR2 SNEGSKA. From the cysteine up to the phenylalanine, the CDR3 has a length of 15 residues. Of the read, only the CDR3 DNA is kept; its 45 bases are in frame from base 1.